This TCR beta chain was captured in a study of blood T cell repertoires in COVID-19. In the authors' workflow: Amplified reference gene primers provided the basis for estimating nucleated cell counts. This table comes from immunoSEQ multiplex PCR, and its TCRdb copy is limited to in-frame clones, with some not included. D and trimming come from the DNA, and the V and J calls and clone size come from that table. The data hold around 420,000 clones, with approximately 91% observed a single time. The CDR3 covers 16 residues. Germline V gene lookup returns CDR1 SNHLY and CDR2 FYNNEI. With V trimmed by 4 bases and J by 3 bases, 2 bases remained unmatched.

The sample comprised PBMCs or T cells enriched from blood (not recorded which). V is TRBV2 and J is TRBJ2-3; TRBD2 matches at 15 bases. This TCR came from a woman aged 40 to 50 with acute COVID-19. The CDR3: CASSGGLAGGTDTQYF. CDR3 nucleotides: TGTGCCAGCAGTGGGGGACTAGCGGGGGGAACAGATACGCAGTATTTT.